The 13 T cell receptor beta chains reported below all come from one sample, sequenced in a study of T-cell reconstitution after alpha-beta-depleted transplantation in children. The library targeted TCRbeta and was prepared with unique molecular identifiers. TCRdb analysed the PCR reads with MiXCR anew, one entry per CDR3 protein. The profile covers roughly 310,000 distinct CDR3 sequences, with around 25% appearing a single time and 11% taken by the ten largest. Sample: PBMCs, mostly from graft donor cells, taken 180 days after TCRalphabeta/CD19-depleted stem cell transplant. These TCRs come from a male patient younger than 18 who had a stem cell transplant for acute lymphoblastic leukemia, so the T cells may come from the graft donor.

The V gene is TRBV6-5, the J gene TRBJ2-5, with a weak D call TRBD2 (5 bases). Germline V gene lookup returns CDR1 MNHEY and CDR2 SVGAGI. Between the trimmed V and J ends, which lost 2 bases and 5 bases, there was a span of 9 bases. The CDR3 runs 13 residues. CDR3 in amino acids: CASSYGGWETQYF. DNA for the CDR3: TGTGCCAGCAGTTACGGCGGGTGGGAGACCCAGTACTTC.

This clonotype showed up just a few times. The genes are TRBV11-2 and TRBJ2-6; 12 bases agree with TRBD2. V lost 5 bases and J lost 2; bases outside the gene matches: 4. The germline V gene has CDR1 SGHAT and CDR2 FQNNGV. This CDR3 has 17 residues. CDR3 region: CASSPRLAGAGANVLTF. CDR3 DNA: TGTGCCAGCAGCCCTAGACTAGCGGGAGCTGGGGCCAACGTCCTGACTTTC.

This clonotype was counted a single time. A clone one base away is much larger, so this may be a read error. The chain uses TRBV6-2 or TRBV6-3 and TRBJ2-3; D possibly uses TRBD1 or TRBD2 (5 bases each). This CDR3 has 14 residues. V lost 5 bases, J lost 2 bases, and 11 bases lay in between. Germline assignment: CDR1 MNHEY and CDR2 SVGEGT. DNA of the CDR3: TGTGCCAGCAGTGGGGGAAGGGTCACAGATACGCAGTATTTT. It codes for CASSGGRVTDTQYF.

The V and J genes are TRBV9 and TRBJ2-7; D possibly corresponds to TRBD1 (6 bases). The CDR3 consists of 17 residues. Trimming left V 6 bases short and J 2 bases short, with 24 bases between. Germline lookup yields CDR1 SGDLS and CDR2 YYNGEE. The CDR3 DNA reads TGTGCCAGCATCGCAGAAGGGGCACAGGGTTCGCCCTACGAGCAGTACTTC. This codes for CASIAEGAQGSPYEQYF.

Note on this clonotype: This may come from a read error, since a much larger clone is one base off. The chain links TRBV12-3 or TRBV12-4 to TRBJ2-7; weak D call: TRBD1 (5 bases). The germline V and J ends were trimmed by 3 bases and 5 bases, with 14 bases remaining between them. The CDR3 consists of 14 residues. DNA of the CDR3: TGTGCCAGCAGTTTTCGTACAGGAACCGACGAGCAGTACTTC. The encoded protein is CASSFRTGTDEQYF.

This chain connects TRBV20-1 to TRBJ2-1; TRBD2 aligns across 7 bases. CDR1 DFQATT and CDR2 SNEGSKA come from the germline V gene (reference sequence). The CDR3 loop spans 18 amino acids. J was trimmed by 0 bases and V by 0 bases; bases with no gene match: 11. The DNA of the CDR3 is TGCAGTGCTAGAGATGGGCCTAGCGGCCCCAGCTCCTACAATGAGCAGTTCTTC. This translates into CSARDGPSGPSSYNEQFF.

This chain links TRBV7-2 with TRBJ2-3, with a possible D match to TRBD2 (6 bases). The ends were cut back, 4 bases at V and 4 bases at J, with 12 bases in the middle. CDR3 length: 14 amino acids. Germline assignment: CDR1 SGHTA and CDR2 FQGNSA. The CDR3 reads CASSSPGGADTQYF. The CDR3 nucleotides are TGTGCCAGCAGCTCCCCCGGGGGAGCAGATACGCAGTATTTT.

The chain joins TRBV20-1 to TRBJ2-5, with D unresolved. The V and J ends lost 5 bases and 2 bases respectively, with 15 bases between them. CDR1 and CDR2 from the germline V gene are DFQATT and SNEGSKA (reference sequence). The CDR3 length is 14 residues. As DNA, the CDR3 is TGCAGTGCTGCCGATCGACAAATTCAAGAGACCCAGTACTTC. Its protein product is CSAADRQIQETQYF.

The chain is built from TRBV12-3 or TRBV12-4 and TRBJ1-2; D may be TRBD1 (5 bases). The CDR3 consists of 12 residues. Trimming took off 5 bases at V and 6 bases at J, with 10 bases between the two ends. The CDR3 DNA reads as TGTGCCAGCAGTCCCCGGGGGAATGGCTACACCTTC. It encodes CASSPRGNGYTF.

The rearrangement links TRBV5-1 to TRBJ2-7; unclear D gene. Trimming took 4 bases from V and 2 from J, leaving 13 bases between them. CDR1 is SGHRS and CDR2 is YFSETQ in the germline V gene. The CDR3 runs to 14 residues. This CDR3 is CASSLTGTTYEQYF. CDR3 sequence (DNA): TGCGCCAGCAGCCTGACGGGTACGACCTACGAGCAGTACTTC.

The rearrangement joins TRBV11-2 to TRBJ1-6; unclear D gene. Trimming cost V 0 bases and J 0 bases, with 9 bases left between them. Germline CDR1 SGHAT, CDR2 FQNNGV. This CDR3 comprises 17 residues. DNA for the CDR3: TGTGCCAGCAGCTTAGAGGCCCCGAGCTCCTATAATTCACCCCTCCACTTT. Translated: CASSLEAPSSYNSPLHF.

The gene calls are TRBV5-1 and TRBJ2-2; maybe TRBD1 (6 bases). V shed 6 bases and J shed 0 bases, with 24 bases lying between them. CDR1 is SGHRS and CDR2 is YFSETQ in the germline V gene. CDR3 size: 19 residues. The CDR3 here is CASKGQGMSDSPNTGELFF. The CDR3 DNA sequence: TGCGCCAGCAAGGGGCAGGGGATGTCGGACAGCCCGAACACCGGGGAGCTGTTTTTT.

This clonotype showed up many times. V is TRBV5-1 and J is TRBJ2-1; 11 nucleotides match TRBD2. Trimming at V came to 4 bases and at J to 5 bases, leaving 2 bases not matched to a gene. CDR1 SGHRS and CDR2 YFSETQ come from the germline V gene. This CDR3 contains 14 residues. CDR3: CASSKTSGNNEQFF. CDR3 nucleotide sequence: TGCGCCAGCAGCAAGACTAGCGGGAACAATGAGCAGTTCTTC.